The entry below describes one T cell receptor beta chain. This sample was included in a study of T cell changes during pregnancy in multiple sclerosis. The method was immunoSEQ multiplex PCR; TCRdb's version includes in-frame clones alone and lacks a portion of them. This sample has about 38,000 clones, with about nine tenths found just once. The germline V gene has CDR1 LNHDA and CDR2 SQIVND (reference sequence). V lost 3 bases, J lost 4 bases, and 7 bases stayed unmatched. CDR3 length equals 15 residues. Sequencing used CD4+ T cells from peripheral blood mononuclear cells, obtained after pregnancy. This chain links TRBV19 with TRBJ1-1, with 8 bases matching TRBD1. This TCR was recovered from a female donor in good health, enrolled as a control in a pregnancy study. The CDR3 DNA follows: TGTGCCAGTAGTATGTCAGGGGGCCTGGGCACTGAAGCTTTCTTT. This translates into CASSMSGGLGTEAFF.